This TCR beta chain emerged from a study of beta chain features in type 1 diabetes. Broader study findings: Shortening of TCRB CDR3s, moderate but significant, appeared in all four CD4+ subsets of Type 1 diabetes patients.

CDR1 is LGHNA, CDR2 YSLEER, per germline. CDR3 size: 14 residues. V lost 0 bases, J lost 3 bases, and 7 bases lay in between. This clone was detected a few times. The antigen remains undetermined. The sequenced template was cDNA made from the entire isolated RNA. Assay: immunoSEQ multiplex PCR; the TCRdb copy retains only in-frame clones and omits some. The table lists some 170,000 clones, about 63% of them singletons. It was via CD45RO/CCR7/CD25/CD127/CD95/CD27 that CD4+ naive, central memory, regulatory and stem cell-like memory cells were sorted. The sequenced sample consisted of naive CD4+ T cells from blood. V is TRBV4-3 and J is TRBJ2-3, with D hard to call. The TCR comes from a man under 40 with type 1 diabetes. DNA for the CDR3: TGCGCCAGCAGCCAAGATCAACAGACAGATACGCAGTATTTT. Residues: CASSQDQQTDTQYF.